Sequencing of this T cell receptor beta chain was carried out in a study of a mutant IDH1 vaccine in newly diagnosed glioma. Findings and limits, study-wide: Pseudoprogression showed no apparent link to changes in top peripheral T cell clonotypes.

As to this clone: As yet, its antigen is unknown.

V shed 6 bases and J shed 6 bases, with 14 bases lying between them. Germline loops: CDR1 MNHEY, CDR2 SMNVEV (reference sequence). The CDR3 extends over 13 amino acids. Documented time point: baseline, week 1 (first vaccination visit). Treatment of the sample: pre-vaccination baseline after standard-of-care therapy. Newly diagnosed WHO grade 3 or 4 IDH1-mutant, ATRX-lost astrocytomas were identified in the donors. The method was immunoSEQ multiplex PCR; TCRdb's version includes in-frame clones alone and lacks a portion of them. The profile shows about 51,000 clones, more than 60% of them singletons. The chain links TRBV27 to TRBJ1-2; the D gene is possibly TRBD1 (6 bases). The clonotype comes from a woman aged 40 to 50 with glioma. This specimen was PBMCs, taken from a glioma patient treated with radiotherapy, temozolomide or both. The CDR3 DNA follows: TGTGCCAGCAGAAAAATCAGGGGCGATGGCTACACCTTC. Encoded protein: CASRKIRGDGYTF.